The text below deals with one T cell receptor beta chain. This CDR3 is 16 amino acids long. Looked up from germline, CDR1 is SGDLS and CDR2 is YYNGEE. Germline trimming cut 0 bases from V and 4 bases from J; bases unmatched to any gene: 5. Study processing details: Reference gene primers were amplified, and this amplification served to estimate nucleated cell counts. The protocol was immunoSEQ multiplex PCR, while the TCRdb copy is restricted to in-frame clones and leaves out a portion. V, J and clone size derive from that table, while D and trimming were established from the DNA sequence. The sample records 70,000 to 85,000 clones, roughly 80% being singletons. The source of the sample is a study of blood T cell repertoires in COVID-19. Turning to the study itself: Italy, Spain and the United States were the sources of the convalescent and acute COVID-19 samples. From T cells, B-cell-depleted T cells, or PBMCs came the material, which was cDNA or gDNA.

The V call is TRBV9, the J call TRBJ2-1; 9 bases fit TRBD1. The TCR originated in a woman of 80 years or more with acute or convalescent COVID-19. The source material was peripheral blood. As DNA, the CDR3 is TGTGCCAGCAGCGTAGCCGGGACAGGGCGATACAATGAGCAGTTCTTC. Its translation is CASSVAGTGRYNEQFF. Combining the CDR3 with reference TRBV9 and TRBJ2-1 gives the whole variable domain DSGVTQTPKHLITATGQRVTLRCSPRSGDLSVYWYQQSLDQGLQFLIQYYNGEERAKGNILERFSAQQFPDLHSELNLSSLELGDSALYFCASSVAGTGRYNEQFFGPGTRLTVL.